This entry lists 14 T cell receptor beta chains sequenced from one sample in a study of T cells in localized non-small cell lung cancer. Only in-frame clones appear in the TCRdb table, and some are missing; sequencing was by immunoSEQ multiplex PCR. This table holds 45,000 to 55,000 clones, about nine tenths found once. Sequenced material: peripheral blood, taken before any cancer treatment. The receptors stem from a male donor aged 60 or older with stage III squamous cell lung carcinoma.

The chain links TRBV19 to TRBJ1-1; unclear D gene. The germline V gene encodes CDR1 LNHDA and CDR2 SQIVND (reference sequence). Trimming pared 3 bases from V and 7 bases from J, leaving 9 bases between. The CDR3 sequence is 12 residues long. In nucleotides, the CDR3 is TGTGCCAGTAGTATTTCTGGAGGTGAAGCTTTCTTT. It yields the protein CASSISGGEAFF.

The chain is built from TRBV18 and TRBJ1-4; D perhaps matches TRBD1 (5 bases). CDR3 size: 15 residues. Deletions cut 1 base from V and 5 bases from J, with 11 bases between. Germline lookup yields CDR1 KGHSH and CDR2 LQKENI. The CDR3 loop is CASSPRGGKNEKLFF. The CDR3 nucleotides read TGTGCCAGCTCACCACGTGGGGGGAAAAATGAAAAACTGTTTTTT. Full variable domain (rest looked up from reference TRBV18 and TRBJ1-4): NAGVMQNPRHLVRRRGQEARLRCSPMKGHSHVYWYRQLPEEGLKFMVYLQKENIIDESGMPKERFSAEFPKEGPSILRIQQVVRGDSAAYFCASSPRGGKNEKLFFGSGTQLSVL.

The chain uses TRBV2 and TRBJ2-5, with TRBD1 matching 7 bases. Unmatched junction bases numbered 11, after V lost 6 bases and J lost 4 bases. In germline, CDR1 is SNHLY, CDR2 FYNNEI. The CDR3 consists of 15 residues. CDR3 nucleotide sequence: TGTGCCAGCAGCGTGACAGGGAGCGGTTTAGAGACCCAGTACTTC. Translated: CASSVTGSGLETQYF.

The J gene is TRBJ1-2, the V gene TRBV6-1; 7 bases line up with TRBD1. The CDR3 has 14 residues. J lost 4 bases, V lost 4 bases, and 6 bases had no gene match. CDR1 is MNHNS and CDR2 is SASEGT in the germline V gene. In DNA form, the CDR3 reads TGTGCCAGCAGTGTCAGACAGGGAGCCTATGGCTACACCTTC. Amino acid sequence: CASSVRQGAYGYTF.

The chain combines TRBV7-2 with TRBJ2-4, with TRBD2 identical over 7 bases. Per the germline V gene, CDR1 is SGHTA and CDR2 is FQGNSA. V lost 5 bases, J lost 7 bases, and 11 bases stayed unmatched. CDR3 length equals 15 residues. CDR3 loop: CASSGRGDYDNIQYF. The CDR3 nucleotides read TGTGCCAGCAGCGGACGCGGGGACTACGATAACATTCAGTACTTC.

The CDR3 DNA reads as TGTGCCAGCAGTCCACCGACAGTTACGGGGAACAATGAGCAGTTCTTC. It yields the protein CASSPPTVTGNNEQFF. V usage is TRBV28 and J usage is TRBJ2-1; TRBD1 or TRBD2 may be the D gene (5 bases each). Germline V lookup: CDR1 MDHEN, CDR2 SYDVKM. Trimming pared 5 bases from V and 5 bases from J, leaving 19 bases between. The CDR3 sequence is 16 residues long.

The chain carries TRBV7-2 and TRBJ2-7; 9 nucleotides match TRBD1. Germline loops: CDR1 SGHTA, CDR2 FQGNSA. Unmatched junction bases numbered 8, after V lost 5 bases and J lost 3 bases. This CDR3 contains 15 residues. CDR3 in DNA: TGTGCCAGCAGCAGAGACGGGACAGGGATCTACGAGCAGTACTTC. This translates into CASSRDGTGIYEQYF. Using reference TRBV7-2 and TRBJ2-7 for the parts outside the CDR3, the full variable domain is GAGVSQSPSNKVTEKGKDVELRCDPISGHTALYWYRQSLGQGLEFLIYFQGNSAPDKSGLPSDRFSAERTGGSVSTLTIQRTQQEDSAVYLCASSRDGTGIYEQYFGPGTRLTVT.

The J gene is TRBJ1-1, the V gene TRBV4-2, with D tentatively TRBD1 (5 bases). V was shortened by 1 base and J by 3 bases, with 9 bases between the two germline ends. The germline gives CDR1 LGHNA, CDR2 YNFKEQ. The CDR3 runs to 14 residues. The CDR3 loop reads CASSQVEGHTEAFF. The CDR3 DNA reads TGTGCCAGCAGCCAAGTAGAGGGGCACACTGAAGCTTTCTTT.

V gene TRBV7-2 combines with J gene TRBJ1-5; D gene ambiguous. V lost 1 base, J lost 7 bases, and 11 bases lay in between. This CDR3 has 14 residues. CDR1 SGHTA and CDR2 FQGNSA come from the germline V gene. The CDR3 sequence is CASSLVGSGQPQHF. In DNA form, the CDR3 reads TGTGCCAGCAGCTTAGTAGGGTCGGGACAGCCCCAGCATTTT. Looking up the rest from reference TRBV7-2 and TRBJ1-5 gives the full variable domain: GAGVSQSPSNKVTEKGKDVELRCDPISGHTALYWYRQSLGQGLEFLIYFQGNSAPDKSGLPSDRFSAERTGGSVSTLTIQRTQQEDSAVYLCASSLVGSGQPQHFGDGTRLSIL.

V and J are TRBV5-1 and TRBJ1-4; D is undetermined. Trimming stripped 0 bases from V and 3 bases from J, with 15 bases between. The CDR3 has 17 amino acids. Germline values: CDR1 SGHRS, CDR2 YFSETQ. CDR3 sequence (DNA): TGCGCCAGCAGCTTGGCCCTGGCGAGTGGGGCTAATGAAAAACTGTTTTTT. Encoded protein: CASSLALASGANEKLFF. Full variable domain (rest looked up from reference TRBV5-1 and TRBJ1-4): KAGVTQTPRYLIKTRGQQVTLSCSPISGHRSVSWYQQTPGQGLQFLFEYFSETQRNKGNFPGRFSGRQFSNSRSEMNVSTLELGDSALYLCASSLALASGANEKLFFGSGTQLSVL.

This clone was recorded only once. The J gene is TRBJ1-2, the V gene TRBV7-2; tentatively, D is TRBD1 (5 bases). The germline V gene encodes CDR1 SGHTA and CDR2 FQGNSA. Deletions cut 3 bases from V and 7 bases from J, with 12 bases between. This CDR3 region has 13 residues. The CDR3 DNA sequence: TGTGCCAGCAGCTTGCAGGGATTCGGTGGCTACACCTTC. This sequence encodes CASSLQGFGGYTF.

The chain joins TRBV19 to TRBJ1-1, with D possibly TRBD1 on 6 matching bases. Deletions cut 8 bases from V and 11 bases from J, with 18 bases between. The CDR3 covers 12 residues. Germline V CDR1 and CDR2: LNHDA, SQIVND (reference sequence). The CDR3 DNA follows: TGTGCCAGTTCTACGGGGGGCCTTCACGCTTTCTTT. Protein product: CASSTGGLHAFF.

The rearrangement joins TRBV5-4 to TRBJ2-3; D is ambiguous. This CDR3 comprises 13 residues. The V end was cut by 2 bases, the J end by 6 bases, with 10 bases between. Germline-derived CDR1 and CDR2 are SGHNT and YYREEE (reference sequence). The CDR3: CASSFEQFDTQYF. The CDR3 coding sequence is TGTGCCAGCAGCTTCGAACAATTCGATACGCAGTATTTT.

The chain has TRBV14 and TRBJ2-7, with 9 bases that match TRBD1. Germline values: CDR1 SGHDN, CDR2 FVKESK. CDR3 length: 16 amino acids. V gave up 0 bases and J gave up 3 bases; unmatched junction bases: 6. The CDR3 nucleotides read TGTGCCAGCAGCCAAGAGCGGGGACAGGGCATCTACGAGCAGTACTTC. Translation: CASSQERGQGIYEQYF.